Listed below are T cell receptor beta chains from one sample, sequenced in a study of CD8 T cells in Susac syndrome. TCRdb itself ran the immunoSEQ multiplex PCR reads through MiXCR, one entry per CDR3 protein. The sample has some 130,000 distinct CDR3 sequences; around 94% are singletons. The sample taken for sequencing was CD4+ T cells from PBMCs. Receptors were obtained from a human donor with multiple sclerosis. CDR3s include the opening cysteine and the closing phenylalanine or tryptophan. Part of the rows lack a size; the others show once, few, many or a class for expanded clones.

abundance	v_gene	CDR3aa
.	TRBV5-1	CASSLGSTGGRYNSPLHF
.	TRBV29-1	CSVDRGAEETQYF
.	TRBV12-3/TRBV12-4	CASSIQENTEAFF
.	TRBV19	CATHLAGATNEQFF
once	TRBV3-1	CASSSSGTPNQPQHF
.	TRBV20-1	CSARDQPSGRAGNIFFGQETQYF
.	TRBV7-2	CASSLEAGGYEQYF
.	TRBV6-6	CASSQRGVTEAFF
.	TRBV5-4	CASSYDTQPGELFF
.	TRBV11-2	CASSRQGFQPQHF
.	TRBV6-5	CASSYRGSSYGYTF
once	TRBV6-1	CASSSPGGYSNQPQHF
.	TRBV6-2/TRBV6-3	CASSYNYQETQYF
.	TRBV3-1	CASRPSTGALYGYTF
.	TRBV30	CAWRALGVVQFF
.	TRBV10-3	CAIGPDSNQPQHF
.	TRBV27	CASSGRDLYEQYF
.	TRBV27	CAVFRTGGSETQYF
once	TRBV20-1	CSAFAGVSQETQYF
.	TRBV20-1	CSARVSGRNEQYF
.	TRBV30	CAWSDRGPVYTF
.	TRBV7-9	CASSLVTGEQYF
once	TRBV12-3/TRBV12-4	CASSIGTDYSNQPQHF
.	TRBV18	CTSSPPVGTGNEQFF
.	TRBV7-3	CASSRTGAGSPLHF
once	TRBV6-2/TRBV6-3	CASDYRTPSYEQYF
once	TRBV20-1	CSASGTSGTDTQYF
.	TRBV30	CAWSVNQVYEQYF
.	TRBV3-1	CASSPTRHPSNQPQHF
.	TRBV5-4	CASYLGGQGGTQYF
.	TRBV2	CASSRLAEVSNQPQHF
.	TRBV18	CASSPMSSGVAFF